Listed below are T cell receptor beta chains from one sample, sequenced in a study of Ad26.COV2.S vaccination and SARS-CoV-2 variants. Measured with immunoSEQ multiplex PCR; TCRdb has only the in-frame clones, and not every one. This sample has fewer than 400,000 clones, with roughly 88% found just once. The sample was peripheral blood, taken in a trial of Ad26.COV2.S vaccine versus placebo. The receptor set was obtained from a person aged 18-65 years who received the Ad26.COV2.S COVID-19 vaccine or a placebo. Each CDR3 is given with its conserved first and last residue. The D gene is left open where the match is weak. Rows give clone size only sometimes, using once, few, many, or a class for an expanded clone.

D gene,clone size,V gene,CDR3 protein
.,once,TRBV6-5,CASSYSGGWWSQYF
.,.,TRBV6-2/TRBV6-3,CASSYLGQASNTEAFF
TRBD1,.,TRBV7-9,CASSLTDRGQNQPQHF
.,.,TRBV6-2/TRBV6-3,CASSYADYPNEQFF
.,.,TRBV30,CAWRAGNTEAFF
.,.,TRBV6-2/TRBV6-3,CASSHLGTEAFF
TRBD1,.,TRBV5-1,CASSLFGTGQETQYF
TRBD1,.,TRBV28,CASSQTGTGGSPLHF
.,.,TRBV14,CASSPRAGHYEQYF
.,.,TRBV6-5,CASTSTGSISYEQYF
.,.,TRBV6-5,CASSYSSAATEAFF
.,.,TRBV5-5,CASSLDGSSVIQETQYF
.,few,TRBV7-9,CASSLGGNRVGNTIYF
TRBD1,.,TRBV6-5,CASSWQGAGYGYTF
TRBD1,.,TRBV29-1,CSVSRTGRGRTGELFF
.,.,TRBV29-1,CSVGTEISGNTIYF
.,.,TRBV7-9,CASSLAVGRDTGELFF
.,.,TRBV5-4,CASSLSGLMNTEAFF
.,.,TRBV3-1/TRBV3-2,CASSENTEAFF
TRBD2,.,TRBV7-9,CASSHTTSGLEDTQYF
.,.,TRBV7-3,CASSPDLYTEAFF
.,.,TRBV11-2,CASSPTGSGAQETQYF
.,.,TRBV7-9,CASSLAISGFTDTQYF
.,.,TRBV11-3,CASSLGSPSGNTIYF
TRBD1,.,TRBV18,CASSSFETGGNSPLHF
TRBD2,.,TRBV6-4,CASSDSAGDTDTQYF
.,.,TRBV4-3,CASSLIAGELFF
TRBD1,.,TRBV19,CASSEPRGQAYGYTF
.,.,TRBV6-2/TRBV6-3,CASSPRYSLITYEQYF
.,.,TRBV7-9,CASSPSGSGGAEIEAFF
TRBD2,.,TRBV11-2,CASSLTGGPYNEQFF
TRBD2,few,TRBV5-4,CASSLFAGGNTGELFF
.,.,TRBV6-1,CASSEGSQPQHF
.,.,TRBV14,CASSQDVGTVRTEAFF
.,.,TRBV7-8,CASSPSGGEQFF
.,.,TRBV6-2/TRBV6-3,CASSFSYVYGYTF
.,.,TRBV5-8,CASSLTVTSPLHF
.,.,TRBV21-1,CASSKRGNTGELFF
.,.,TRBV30,CAFQMGGRPGELFF
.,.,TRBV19,CASSIRATGGGAFF
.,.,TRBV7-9,CASSSYGSYGYTF
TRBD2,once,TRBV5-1,CASRGDLIDTQYF
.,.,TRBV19,CASSNGDRSYEQYF
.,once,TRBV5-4,CASSLADEQYF
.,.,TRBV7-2,CASSSYDRRPQHF
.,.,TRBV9,CASSVREGSTGELFF
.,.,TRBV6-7,CASSRGPEPGRCSEKLFF
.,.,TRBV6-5,CASSYGLYNEQFF
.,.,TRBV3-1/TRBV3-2,CASSQGGTPDTQYF
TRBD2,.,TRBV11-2,CASSSSGNTDTQYF
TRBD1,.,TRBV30,CAGQDTNTGELFF